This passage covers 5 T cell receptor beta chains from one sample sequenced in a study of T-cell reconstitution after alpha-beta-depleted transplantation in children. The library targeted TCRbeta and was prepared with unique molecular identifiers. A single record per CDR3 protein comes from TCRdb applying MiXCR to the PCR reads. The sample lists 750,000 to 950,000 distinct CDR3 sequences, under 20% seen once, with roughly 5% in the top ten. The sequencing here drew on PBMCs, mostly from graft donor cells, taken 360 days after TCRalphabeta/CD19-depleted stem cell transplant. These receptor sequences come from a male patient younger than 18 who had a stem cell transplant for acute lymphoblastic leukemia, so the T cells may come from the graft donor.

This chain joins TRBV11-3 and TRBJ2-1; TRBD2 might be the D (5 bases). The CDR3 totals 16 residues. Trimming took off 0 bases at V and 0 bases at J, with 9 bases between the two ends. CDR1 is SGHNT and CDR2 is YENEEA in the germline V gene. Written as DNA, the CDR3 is TGTGCCAGCAGCTTAGATACCGGGAACTCCTACAATGAGCAGTTCTTC. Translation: CASSLDTGNSYNEQFF.

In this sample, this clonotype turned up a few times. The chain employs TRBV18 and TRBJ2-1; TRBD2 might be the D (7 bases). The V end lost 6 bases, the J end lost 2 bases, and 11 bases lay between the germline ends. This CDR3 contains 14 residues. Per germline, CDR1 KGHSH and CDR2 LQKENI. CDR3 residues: CASSQGGAYNEQFF. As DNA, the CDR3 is TGTGCCAGCTCCCAAGGGGGGGCCTACAATGAGCAGTTCTTC. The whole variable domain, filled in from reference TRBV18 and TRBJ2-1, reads NAGVMQNPRHLVRRRGQEARLRCSPMKGHSHVYWYRQLPEEGLKFMVYLQKENIIDESGMPKERFSAEFPKEGPSILRIQQVVRGDSAAYFCASSQGGAYNEQFFGPGTRLTVL.

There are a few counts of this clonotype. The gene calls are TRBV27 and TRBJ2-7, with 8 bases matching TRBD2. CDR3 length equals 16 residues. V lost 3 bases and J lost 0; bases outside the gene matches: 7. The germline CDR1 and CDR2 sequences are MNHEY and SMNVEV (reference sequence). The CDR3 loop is CASSLSTGTSSYEQYF. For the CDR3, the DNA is TGTGCCAGCAGTTTGTCTACCGGGACTAGCTCCTACGAGCAGTACTTC.

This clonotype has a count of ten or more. The CDR3 reads CASSYAAGGFRETQYF. Written as DNA, the CDR3 is TGTGCCAGCAGTTACGCAGCGGGAGGCTTTCGGGAGACCCAGTACTTC. The chain combines TRBV6-5 with TRBJ2-5; 9 bases are shared with TRBD2. The V gene's germline CDR1 is MNHEY and CDR2 SVGAGI. This CDR3 has 16 residues. V lost 2 bases to trimming and J lost 5 bases; unmatched junction nucleotides: 9.

CDR3 sequence reads: CASSPGLNSGTYEQYF. The CDR3 nucleotides are TGTGCCAGCAGCCCTGGACTAAATAGCGGGACCTACGAGCAGTACTTC. V usage is TRBV7-7 and J usage is TRBJ2-7; 8 bases are shared with TRBD2. With V trimmed by 5 bases and J by 2 bases, 11 bases remained unmatched. The CDR3 runs 16 residues. Per germline, CDR1 SSHAT and CDR2 FNYEAQ (reference sequence).